The clone carrying this T cell receptor (beta chain) was seen at least ten times. The entry originates in a study of T cell repertoires in cytomegalovirus infection. TCRdb re-called the reads with MiXCR, one entry per CDR3 protein. In the table there are 120,000 to 150,000 distinct CDR3 sequences, about 6% of which are singletons. This CDR3 region has 14 residues. Trimming shortened V by 3 bases and J by 4 bases, and 13 bases separated the two germline ends. Germline V CDR1 and CDR2: DFQATT, SNEGSKA (reference sequence). This clonotype originated in a human donor in good health (CMV status not recorded). Some clones in this sample may be carry-over from other donors' samples. The V and J genes are TRBV20-1 and TRBJ1-3; unclear D gene. The material sequenced was PBMCs. The CDR3 here is CSASPGNRGNTIYF. For the CDR3, the DNA is TGCAGTGCTAGCCCCGGAAACCGGGGAAACACCATATATTTT.